These T cell receptor beta chains were read from a single sample in a study of beta chain features in type 1 diabetes. Data came from immunoSEQ multiplex PCR; TCRdb stores just in-frame clones and leaves some out. In the table there are 860,000 or so clones, about a sixth of which are singletons. Source material: naive CD4+ T cells from blood. The receptors here all came from a woman under 30 in good health. Each CDR3 is given with its conserved first and last residue. The D gene is left open where the match is weak. Only part of the rows carry a size: once, few, many, or a class if the clone is expanded.

CDR3	DNA	size	V	J	D
CASSPTASGNEKLFF	TGTGCCAGCAGCCCAACGGCCAGCGGGAATGAAAAACTGTTTTTT	few	TRBV4-2	TRBJ1-4	-
CASRYSSGNTIYF	TGTGCCAGCAGGTACAGCTCTGGAAACACCATATATTTT	-	TRBV27	TRBJ1-3	-
CASSRQGTSEAFF	TGCGCCAGCAGCAGACAGGGTACGTCTGAAGCTTTCTTT	few	TRBV5-1	TRBJ1-1	TRBD1
CASSERTGNQPQHF	TGTGCCAGCAGCGAACGGACAGGGAATCAGCCCCAGCATTTT	few	TRBV7-2	TRBJ1-5	TRBD1
CASSLYRSTDTQYF	TGTGCCAGCAGCTTATATAGGAGCACAGATACGCAGTATTTT	-	TRBV7-2	TRBJ2-3	-
CASSQRPGDTQYF	TGCGCCAGCAGCCAACGCCCCGGAGATACGCAGTATTTT	-	TRBV4-3	TRBJ2-3	-
CASSQAFGGYTEAFF	TGTGCCAGCAGCCAAGCGTTCGGCGGCTACACTGAAGCTTTCTTT	-	TRBV4-2	TRBJ1-1	-
CASSPGLAGYEQYF	TGTGCCAGCAGCCCTGGACTAGCGGGATACGAGCAGTACTTC	few	TRBV28	TRBJ2-7	TRBD2
CASSLSRVSDTQYF	TGTGCCAGCAGCTTAAGCCGAGTATCAGATACGCAGTATTTT	-	TRBV7-2	TRBJ2-3	-
CASSYRDREETQYF	TGTGCCAGCAGCTACCGGGACAGAGAAGAGACCCAGTACTTC	-	TRBV7-9	TRBJ2-5	TRBD1
CASAYRGSYEQYF	TGTGCCAGCGCCTACAGGGGTTCCTACGAGCAGTACTTC	-	TRBV6-5	TRBJ2-7	TRBD1
CASSTRDRAYEQYF	TGTGCCAGCAGCACCCGGGACAGAGCCTACGAGCAGTACTTC	-	TRBV5-6	TRBJ2-7	TRBD1
CASSEFWGPYEQYF	TGTGCCAGCAGTGAATTTTGGGGTCCCTACGAGCAGTACTTC	-	TRBV6-1	TRBJ2-7	-
CASSPRAGGPWDTQYF	TGTGCCAGCAGCCCGAGAGCGGGAGGGCCATGGGATACGCAGTATTTT	-	TRBV9	TRBJ2-3	TRBD2
CASSAGTGVETQYF	TGTGCCAGCTCAGCCGGGACAGGGGTGGAGACCCAGTACTTC	few	TRBV18	TRBJ2-5	TRBD1
CASSVGVVPNEQFF	TGTGCCAGCAGCGTAGGGGTAGTCCCCAATGAGCAGTTCTTC	-	TRBV9	TRBJ2-1	-